A single sample gave rise to the 22 T cell receptor beta chains below, sequenced in a study of tumor-infiltrating lymphocytes in primary liver carcinoma (dated by TCRdb to 2016 to 2017). TRIzol reagent was used to extract blood RNA from unsorted whole blood, while the DNeasy Blood & Tissue kit provided the germline DNA. Sequencer: Illumina HiSeq 2500. A constant-region primer and ProtoScript II reverse transcriptase were used to reverse-transcribe TCRbeta-specific cDNA from about 530 ng total RNA. TCRbeta libraries were built with three nested multiplex PCR rounds, a slightly modified ARM-PCR procedure. Each of the first two PCR rounds ran for nine to eleven cycles and used multiplex TRBV1-TRBV30 forward primers together with a Cbeta reverse primer. In TCRdb, the public reads were trimmed at Q25 with fastp and aligned with MiXCR, with productive beta chains retained. Merged by CDR3 protein, the rows form single entries marked with the most common genes and DNA. Within this sample are some 320,000 distinct CDR3 sequences, with 55% to 65% of them counted one time only. The ten largest clones capture approximately 9.4% of the sample.

Sequencing was performed on peripheral blood. The source is a man aged 35 to 55 with primary liver carcinoma and hepatitis B virus infection.

In its sample, this clonotype was seen a few times. Possible read error: a much larger clone is one base away. This chain connects TRBV12-3 or TRBV12-4 to TRBJ2-5; TRBD1 aligns across 11 bases. V shed 5 bases, J shed 8 bases, and the junction held 7 bases outside the gene matches. The CDR3 loop spans 14 amino acids. CDR3 in amino acids: CASSEGTGGDTQYF. In DNA form, the CDR3 reads TGTGCCAGCAGTGAAGGGACAGGGGGAGATACCCAGTACTTC.

The gene calls are TRBV28 and TRBJ1-5, with 10 bases aligning to TRBD1. The CDR3 is 19 amino acids. The V and J ends lost 4 bases and 0 bases, in that order; junction bases with no gene match: 12. The germline gives CDR1 MDHEN, CDR2 SYDVKM. In nucleotides, the CDR3 is TGTGCCAGCAGTTCTCGCCCCGGGACAGGGGATTATAGCAATCAGCCCCAGCATTTT. Protein product: CASSSRPGTGDYSNQPQHF.

The V gene is TRBV5-1, the J gene TRBJ1-1; D unclear. CDR1 is SGHRS, CDR2 YFSETQ, per germline. The V end was cut by 10 bases, the J end by 2 bases, with 18 bases between. The CDR3 covers 14 residues. This CDR3 reads CARAYRTVNTEAFF. DNA for the CDR3: TGCGCCCGCGCCTATCGTACAGTCAACACTGAAGCTTTCTTT.

The V and J genes are TRBV11-2 and TRBJ2-7, with a tentative D call TRBD1 (5 bases). The CDR3 consists of 14 residues. CDR1 is SGHAT and CDR2 is FQNNGV in the germline V gene. V was pared by 11 bases and J by 5 bases, with 22 bases between. CDR3 protein: CAGTPRAMGNEQYF. DNA of the CDR3: TGTGCCGGCACCCCCAGGGCCATGGGGAACGAGCAGTACTTC.

In this sample, this clonotype turned up once. At one end the junction does not follow the germline gene, possibly because of a read error. The chain combines TRBV11-2 with TRBJ2-5; a possible D gene is TRBD1 (6 bases). The CDR3 spans 15 residues. Germline lookup yields CDR1 SGHAT and CDR2 FQNNGV. The CDR3 DNA sequence: TGTGCCAGCAGCCCCGCCTGGGGGCCACAAGAGGCCCAGTACTTC. It codes for CASSPAWGPQEAQYF.

Comments on this clonotype: A much more abundant neighbour one base away suggests this may be a read error. This likely comes from a read error, as the CDR3 has no conserved phenylalanine or tryptophan at its end. The chain carries TRBV6-2 or TRBV6-3 and TRBJ1-1; D not certain. The CDR3 consists of 13 residues. Trimming pared 0 bases from V and 1 base from J, leaving 3 bases between. Germline CDR1 MNHEY, CDR2 SVGEGT. CDR3 loop: CASSYSSNTEAFL. The CDR3 nucleotides read TGTGCCAGCAGTTACTCGTCGAACACTGAAGCTTTCTTA.

The V and J genes are TRBV7-9 and TRBJ1-2, with D maybe TRBD1 (6 bases). The germline V and J ends were trimmed by 5 bases and 10 bases, with 20 bases remaining between them. CDR3 length equals 14 residues. Per germline, CDR1 SEHNR and CDR2 FQNEAQ (reference sequence). CDR3 sequence (DNA): TGTGCCAGCAGCCTCGGACAGCCTCCATCCGTCTACACCTTC. It is translated as CASSLGQPPSVYTF. The full variable domain, rest sourced from reference TRBV7-9 and TRBJ1-2, is DTGVSQNPRHKITKRGQNVTFRCDPISEHNRLYWYRQTLGQGPEFLTYFQNEAQLEKSRLLSDRFSAERPKGSFSTLEIQRTEQGDSAMYLCASSLGQPPSVYTFGSGTRLTVV.

This clonotype was found a few times. The chain couples TRBV11-2 to TRBJ2-5; D gene ambiguous. V was trimmed by 5 bases and J by 4 bases, leaving 17 bases between them. Germline CDR1 SGHAT, CDR2 FQNNGV. The CDR3 has 15 residues. CDR3 nucleotides: TGTGCCAGCAGCCGAATATTTGGGGTGGGAGAGACCCAGTACTTC. As protein: CASSRIFGVGETQYF.

This clonotype showed up many times. This rearrangement joins TRBV10-3 to TRBJ2-3; TRBD1 matches at 9 bases. The germline gives CDR1 ENHRY, CDR2 SYGVKD. The CDR3 loop spans 15 amino acids. Trimming removed 7 bases from V and 5 bases from J; junction bases left unmatched: 10. CDR3 loop: CAITRGDRVGDTQYF. The CDR3 nucleotides are TGTGCCATCACCAGGGGGGACAGGGTAGGAGATACGCAGTATTTT.

As concerns this clonotype: A clone one base away is much larger, so this may be a read error. V is TRBV12-5 and J is TRBJ2-1; D unresolved. The CDR3 is 12 residues long. Germline V gives CDR1 LGHNT, CDR2 FRNRAP. The CDR3 region is CARGLVYGEQFF. DNA for the CDR3: TGTGCTAGAGGTTTAGTATATGGTGAGCAGTTCTTC. Using reference TRBV12-5 and TRBJ2-1 for the parts outside the CDR3, the full variable domain is DARVTQTPRHKVTEMGQEVTMRCQPILGHNTVFWYRQTMMQGLELLAYFRNRAPLDDSGMPKDRFSAEMPDATLATLKIQPSEPRDSAVYFCARGLVYGEQFFGPGTRLTVL.

The chain joins TRBV3-1 to TRBJ2-1, with 16 bases lining up with TRBD2. This CDR3 region has 19 residues. CDR1 LGHDT and CDR2 YNNKEL come from the germline V gene (reference sequence). V shed 1 base and J 1 base; nucleotides not matched to a gene: 4. DNA of the CDR3: TGTGCCAGCAGCCAAGGGGGACTAGCGGGAGGGCCTTCCTACAATGAGCAGTTCTTC. Amino acids: CASSQGGLAGGPSYNEQFF.

The rearrangement joins TRBV28 to TRBJ1-6; D is ambiguous. CDR1 MDHEN and CDR2 SYDVKM come from the germline V gene. The V and J ends lost 8 bases and 9 bases respectively, with 23 bases between them. The CDR3 is 16 amino acids. CDR3 in DNA: TGTGCCAGCGGATCTCCTCCTGGGCCGCCGGGTTCACCCCTCCACTTT. This encodes CASGSPPGPPGSPLHF.

This clonotype ranks as medium-sized (0.01 to 0.1%). The gene calls are TRBV11-2 and TRBJ2-7; a possible D gene is TRBD2 (6 bases). There are 15 residues in the CDR3. With 3 bases removed from V and 0 bases from J, the gap between germline ends came to 12 bases. Per germline, CDR1 SGHAT and CDR2 FQNNGV. CDR3 nucleotides: TGTGCCAGCAGCTTGGCCGGAGGGAGCTCCTACGAGCAGTACTTC. Amino acid sequence: CASSLAGGSSYEQYF.

This clonotype was seen at least ten times. The CDR3 region has the DNA TGTGCCAGCAGTTACTCTTACCCCGGAGGCTATGGCTACACCTTC. Amino acids: CASSYSYPGGYGYTF. The chain carries TRBV6-5 and TRBJ1-2; D not resolved. The germline V gene has CDR1 MNHEY and CDR2 SVGAGI. The CDR3 has 15 amino acids. The V gene lost 0 bases and the J gene lost 4 bases, with 12 bases spanning the gap.

The chain couples TRBV11-1 to TRBJ2-7; a weak D match, TRBD2 (6 bases). CDR1 is SGHAT and CDR2 is FQDESV in the germline V gene (reference sequence). The V gene lost 4 bases and the J gene lost 4 bases, with 17 bases spanning the gap. CDR3 length: 15 amino acids. CDR3: CASSYNSDGSYEQYF. Here the CDR3 DNA reads TGTGCCAGCAGCTACAATTCTGACGGGAGTTACGAGCAGTACTTC.

Worth noting for this clonotype: Relative to the germline gene, one junction end is altered; a read error may explain this. The rearrangement links TRBV11-2 to TRBJ2-3; 8 positions agree with TRBD1. This CDR3 is 19 amino acids long. Germline lookup yields CDR1 SGHAT and CDR2 FQNNGV. Here the CDR3 reads CAGSFVATGVGHWADTQYF. For the CDR3, the DNA is TGTGCCGGCAGCTTTGTTGCGACAGGGGTTGGGCACTGGGCAGATACGCAATATTTT.

On this clonotype itself: This may come from a read error, since a much larger clone is one base off. This chain connects TRBV5-4 to TRBJ1-2; 9 bases match TRBD1. CDR1 and CDR2 from the germline V gene are SGHNT and YYREEE (reference sequence). V gave up 10 bases and J gave up 4 bases; unmatched junction bases: 11. There are 14 residues in the CDR3. This chain's CDR3 is CAASGRQGGYGYTF. The CDR3 bases are TGTGCCGCCAGTGGCAGACAGGGGGGCTATGGCTACACCTTC.

This clonotype was recorded at least ten times. The CDR3 spells CAWSVGTEAFF. In DNA form, the CDR3 reads TGTGCCTGGAGTGTGGGGACCGAAGCTTTCTTT. This sequence joins TRBV30 and TRBJ1-1, with a possible D match to TRBD1 (5 bases). The germline V gene encodes CDR1 GTSNPN and CDR2 SVGIG (reference sequence). The CDR3 contains 11 residues. V was cut by 0 bases and J by 8 bases, with 7 bases left in between.

This clonotype was counted a few times. Here the CDR3 omits its conserved ending phenylalanine or tryptophan, so a read error is the likely source. The rearrangement joins TRBV12-3 or TRBV12-4 to TRBJ1-3; D remains ambiguous. Between the trimmed V and J ends, which lost 7 bases and 0 bases, there was a span of 7 bases. The CDR3 length is 13 residues. CDR3 residues: CASTTFSGNTIYL. DNA for the CDR3: TGTGCCAGCACCACCTTCTCTGGAAACACCATATATCTT.

The CDR3 protein is CASSLKGLNTGELFF. The CDR3, as DNA: TGTGCCAGCAGCTTGAAGGGCCTCAACACCGGGGAGCTGTTTTTT. The chain employs TRBV12-3 or TRBV12-4 and TRBJ2-2; no clear D. This CDR3 spans 15 amino acids. V was pared by 6 bases and J by 2 bases, with 13 bases between.

In the case of this clonotype: This CDR3 fails to terminate in the conserved phenylalanine or tryptophan, so it likely reflects a read error. The limits of the CDR3 on the DNA are not certain, so only TCRdb's listed CDR3 is given. The V gene is TRBV6-5, the J gene TRBJ2-5; whether TRBD1, the table's D call, matches the DNA was not checked. The CDR3 is 13 amino acids in total, end residues counted. The germline V gene has CDR1 MNHEY and CDR2 SVGAGI. This chain's CDR3 is CASRTTGARTQYL.

In regard to this clonotype: The junction departs from germline at one end; a sequencing error may be responsible. Here the CDR3 DNA reads TGTTCCAGCAGCCCAAGCCCGGAACACGAGCAGTACTTC. It translates to CSSSPSPEHEQYF. The chain links TRBV5-4 to TRBJ2-7; D not resolved. Germline assignment: CDR1 SGHNT and CDR2 YYREEE (reference sequence). This CDR3 is 13 amino acids long. Drawing the rest from reference TRBV5-4 and TRBJ2-7, the complete variable domain is ETGVTQSPTHLIKTRGQQVTLRCSSQSGHNTVSWYQQALGQGPQFIFQYYREEENGRGNFPPRFSGLQFPNYSSELNVNALELDDSALYLCSSSPSPEHEQYFGPGTRLTVT.